Shown below are 17 T cell receptor beta chains from a single sample sequenced in a study of early T cells in non-severe SARS-CoV-2 infection (dated by TCRdb to the early 2020s). Library construction relied on 5' RACE. The run used a NextSeq 500. The raw public data were reprocessed by TCRdb itself: fastp quality trimming at Q25, MiXCR clonotype calling, in-frame beta chains only. CDR3 protein duplicates are merged, each entry listing the most common genes and DNA. Across this sample there are some 88,000 distinct CDR3 sequences, with over 15% seen only once. Of the sample, approximately 5.1% is held by the ten largest clones. This material consisted of whole blood, taken at baseline. These TCRs come from an adult who was a healthcare worker with PCR-confirmed SARS-CoV-2 infection or an uninfected control (not recorded which).

This clonotype was found many times. The V and J genes are TRBV3-1 and TRBJ2-1, with 9 bases lining up with TRBD2. The CDR3 runs to 17 residues. J gave up 6 bases and V 4 bases, and 13 bases lay outside the gene matches. Per the germline V gene, CDR1 is LGHDT and CDR2 is YNNKEL (reference sequence). CDR3 sequence reads: CASSPGLAGKLVNEQFF. The CDR3 nucleotides are TGTGCCAGCAGCCCAGGCCTAGCGGGAAAGTTGGTCAATGAGCAGTTCTTC.

This clonotype has more than one count but fewer than ten. The chain uses TRBV30 and TRBJ1-2; 8 bases are shared with TRBD1. J was trimmed by 8 bases and V by 6 bases; bases with no gene match: 8. Looked up from germline, CDR1 is GTSNPN and CDR2 is SVGIG (reference sequence). This CDR3 has 12 amino acids. CDR3 nucleotide sequence: TGTGCCTGCCTCGGACAGGGTGACGGCTACACCTTC. Translated, it gives CACLGQGDGYTF.

The chain employs TRBV20-1 and TRBJ2-7; perhaps TRBD1 as D (6 bases). CDR1 and CDR2 from the germline V gene are DFQATT and SNEGSKA (reference sequence). V was pared by 1 base and J by 2 bases, with 18 bases between. The CDR3 has 16 amino acids. CDR3 region: CSARVARYGGTYEQYF. The CDR3 nucleotides read TGCAGTGCTAGAGTGGCGAGATATGGGGGCACCTACGAGCAGTACTTC.

This clonotype was counted between two and nine times. This rearrangement joins TRBV7-6 to TRBJ1-1; D is unclear. Trimming took off 0 bases at V and 6 bases at J, with 8 bases between the two ends. The V gene's germline CDR1 is SGHVS and CDR2 FNYEAQ. CDR3 length: 13 amino acids. Written as DNA, the CDR3 is TGTGCCAGCAGCTTAGCTAGGTTTGCTGAAGCTTTCTTT. Its protein product is CASSLARFAEAFF.

The V gene is TRBV28, the J gene TRBJ1-3, with D unresolved. The CDR3 is 15 amino acids. Trimming took off 3 bases at V and 9 bases at J, with 18 bases between the two ends. Germline CDR1 is MDHEN and CDR2 is SYDVKM. The CDR3 coding sequence is TGTGCCAGCAGTTTCTCGGGGATCCTTTATTCCACCATATATTTT. Encoded protein: CASSFSGILYSTIYF.

This clonotype was observed a few times. This CDR3 fails to terminate in the conserved phenylalanine or tryptophan, so it likely reflects a read error. V is TRBV12-3 or TRBV12-4 and J is TRBJ1-1; no reliable D call. V lost 6 bases and J lost 0, with 11 bases in between. This CDR3 region has 14 residues. The CDR3 is CASSRAGVNTEAFL. In DNA form, the CDR3 reads TGTGCCAGCAGCCGTGCCGGGGTGAACACTGAAGCTTTCCTT.

This clonotype was observed a few times. The chain has TRBV6-1 and TRBJ2-1, with D tentatively TRBD2 (6 bases). The CDR3 covers 15 residues. Germline CDR1 reads MNHNS; CDR2 reads SASEGT. Trimming shortened V by 10 bases and J by 3 bases, and 19 bases separated the two germline ends. The CDR3 reads CATEPVLADYNEQFF. The CDR3 DNA is TGTGCCACAGAACCCGTACTAGCTGACTACAATGAGCAGTTCTTC.

The J gene is TRBJ1-1, the V gene TRBV5-6, with TRBD1 as a possible D gene (5 bases). The V gene lost 2 bases and the J gene lost 4 bases, with 9 bases spanning the gap. CDR3 length: 13 amino acids. Germline CDR1 SGHDT, CDR2 YYEEEE. The DNA of the CDR3 is TGTGCCAGCAGCTTAAGGGACGCCACTGAAGCTTTCTTT. Residues: CASSLRDATEAFF.

The V and J genes are TRBV6-5 and TRBJ2-7; maybe TRBD2 (5 bases). Germline-derived CDR1 and CDR2 are MNHEY and SVGAGI. The germline V and J ends were trimmed by 4 bases and 2 bases, with 15 bases remaining between them. The CDR3 runs 15 residues. CDR3 coding DNA: TGTGCCAGCAGTTCTATGAGCCCCGGGACCTACGAGCAGTACTTC. It yields the protein CASSSMSPGTYEQYF.

This clonotype was detected ten times or more. V usage is TRBV5-4 and J usage is TRBJ2-7, with no clear D. V was shortened by 4 bases and J by 0 bases, with 8 bases between the two germline ends. The CDR3 extends over 13 amino acids. CDR1 is SGHNT and CDR2 is YYREEE in the germline V gene (reference sequence). CDR3 DNA: TGTGCCAGCAGCCTCCCTAGCTCCTACGAGCAGTACTTC. It codes for CASSLPSSYEQYF.

The rearrangement uses TRBV20-1 and TRBJ2-1, with no clear D. Germline lookup yields CDR1 DFQATT and CDR2 SNEGSKA (reference sequence). The CDR3 extends over 10 amino acids. V was trimmed by 5 bases and J by 7 bases, leaving 6 bases between them. The CDR3 sequence: CSAFINEQFF. CDR3 nucleotide sequence: TGCAGTGCTTTTATAAATGAGCAGTTCTTC.

The chain is built from TRBV6-5 and TRBJ2-6; D gene uncertain. Between the trimmed V and J ends, which lost 6 bases and 1 base, there was a span of 7 bases. The germline CDR1 and CDR2 sequences are MNHEY and SVGAGI. The CDR3 runs 14 residues. The CDR3 DNA follows: TGTGCCAGCAGGCGGTCTTCTGGGGCCAACGTCCTGACTTTC. It codes for CASRRSSGANVLTF.

This clonotype has only a few counts. Here the CDR3 DNA reads TGTGCCAGCGGTACTAGCGGCACAGATACGCAGTATTTT. The encoded protein is CASGTSGTDTQYF. This sequence joins TRBV12-3 or TRBV12-4 and TRBJ2-3, with TRBD2 matching 7 bases. The junction had 3 bases not matched to a gene; V was cut back by 8 bases and J by 1 base. CDR3 length equals 13 residues.

This clonotype was counted ten times or more. Relative to the germline gene, one junction end is altered; a read error may explain this. The V call is TRBV4-3, the J call TRBJ2-2; unclear D gene. The CDR3 extends over 18 amino acids. Looked up from germline, CDR1 is LGHNA and CDR2 is YSLEER. The CDR3 sequence: CASSQERPTSINIGELFF. The CDR3 nucleotides are TGCGCCAGCAGCCAAGAAAGGCCGACGAGTATCAACATCGGGGAGCTGTTTTTT.

This clonotype came up a few times. The J gene is TRBJ2-7, the V gene TRBV18, with D perhaps TRBD2 (5 bases). The CDR3 extends over 14 amino acids. Trimming removed 2 bases at V and 0 bases at J, with 8 bases between. The germline gives CDR1 KGHSH, CDR2 LQKENI. In nucleotides, the CDR3 is TGTGCCAGCTCACCAGAGGGCCTCTCCTACGAGCAGTACTTC. Protein product: CASSPEGLSYEQYF.

This clonotype was counted only a few times. V gene TRBV3-1 combines with J gene TRBJ1-3; D remains ambiguous. The CDR3 runs to 15 residues. Germline V gives CDR1 LGHDT, CDR2 YNNKEL (reference sequence). Trimming shortened V by 1 base and J by 0 bases, and 7 bases separated the two germline ends. CDR3 nucleotides: TGTGCCAGCAGCCAAGGGCCGTTCTCTGGAAACACCATATATTTT. Translating gives CASSQGPFSGNTIYF.

This clonotype was counted a few times. The genes are TRBV3-1 and TRBJ2-5; D not resolved. The CDR3 totals 13 residues. V lost 4 bases to trimming and J lost 4 bases, with 10 bases between them. Germline CDR1 LGHDT, CDR2 YNNKEL (reference sequence). CDR3 DNA: TGTGCCAGCAGCCGAGATCTTCCAGAGACCCAGTACTTC. Its protein product is CASSRDLPETQYF.